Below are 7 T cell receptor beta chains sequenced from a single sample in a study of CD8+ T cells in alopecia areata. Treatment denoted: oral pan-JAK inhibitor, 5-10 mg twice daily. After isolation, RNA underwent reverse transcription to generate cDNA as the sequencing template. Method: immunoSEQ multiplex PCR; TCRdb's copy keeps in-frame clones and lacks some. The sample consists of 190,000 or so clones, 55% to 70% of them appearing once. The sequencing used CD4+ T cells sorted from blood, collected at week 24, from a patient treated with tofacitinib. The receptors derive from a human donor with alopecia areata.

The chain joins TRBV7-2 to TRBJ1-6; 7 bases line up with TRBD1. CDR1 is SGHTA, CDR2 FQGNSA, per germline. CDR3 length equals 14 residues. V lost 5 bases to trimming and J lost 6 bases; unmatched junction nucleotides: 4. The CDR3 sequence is CASSPRQGNSPLHF. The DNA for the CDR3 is TGTGCCAGCAGCCCCCGACAGGGTAATTCACCCCTCCACTTT.

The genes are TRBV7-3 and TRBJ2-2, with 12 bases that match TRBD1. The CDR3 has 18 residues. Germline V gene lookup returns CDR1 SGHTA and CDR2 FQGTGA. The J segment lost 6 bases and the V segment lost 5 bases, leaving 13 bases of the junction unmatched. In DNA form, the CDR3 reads TGTGCCAGCAGCCCTTATGGCCCGGGACAGGGGGCCTCCGGGGAGCTGTTTTTT. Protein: CASSPYGPGQGASGELFF.

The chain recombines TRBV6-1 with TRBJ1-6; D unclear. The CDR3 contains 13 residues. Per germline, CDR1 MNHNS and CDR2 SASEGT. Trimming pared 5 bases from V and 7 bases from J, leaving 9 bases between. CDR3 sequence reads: CASSTTTNSPLHF. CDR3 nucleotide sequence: TGTGCCAGCAGTACCACGACCAATTCACCCCTCCACTTT.

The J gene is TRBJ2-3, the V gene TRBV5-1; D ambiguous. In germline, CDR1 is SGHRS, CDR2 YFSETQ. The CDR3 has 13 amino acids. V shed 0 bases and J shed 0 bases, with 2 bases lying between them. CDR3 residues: CASSLGSTDTQYF. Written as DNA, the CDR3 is TGCGCCAGCAGCTTGGGGAGCACAGATACGCAGTATTTT.

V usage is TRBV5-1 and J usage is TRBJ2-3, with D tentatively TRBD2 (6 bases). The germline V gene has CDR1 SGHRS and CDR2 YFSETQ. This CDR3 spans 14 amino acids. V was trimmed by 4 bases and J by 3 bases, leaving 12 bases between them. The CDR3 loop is CASSPGGWTDTQYF. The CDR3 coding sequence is TGCGCCAGCAGCCCCGGGGGTTGGACAGATACGCAGTATTTT.

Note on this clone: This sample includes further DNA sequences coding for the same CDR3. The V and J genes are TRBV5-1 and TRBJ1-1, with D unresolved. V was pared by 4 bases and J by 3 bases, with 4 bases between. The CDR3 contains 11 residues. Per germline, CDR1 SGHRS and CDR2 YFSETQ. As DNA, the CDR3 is TGCGCCAGCAGCGGGGACACTGAAGCTTTCTTT. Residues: CASSGDTEAFF. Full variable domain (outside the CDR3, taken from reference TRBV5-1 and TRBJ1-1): KAGVTQTPRYLIKTRGQQVTLSCSPISGHRSVSWYQQTPGQGLQFLFEYFSETQRNKGNFPGRFSGRQFSNSRSEMNVSTLELGDSALYLCASSGDTEAFFGQGTRLTVV.

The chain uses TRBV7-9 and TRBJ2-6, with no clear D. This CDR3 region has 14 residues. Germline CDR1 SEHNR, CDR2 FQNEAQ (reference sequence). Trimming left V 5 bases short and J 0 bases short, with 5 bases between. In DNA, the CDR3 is TGTGCCAGCAGCCTTAGCTCTGGGGCCAACGTCCTGACTTTC. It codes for CASSLSSGANVLTF.